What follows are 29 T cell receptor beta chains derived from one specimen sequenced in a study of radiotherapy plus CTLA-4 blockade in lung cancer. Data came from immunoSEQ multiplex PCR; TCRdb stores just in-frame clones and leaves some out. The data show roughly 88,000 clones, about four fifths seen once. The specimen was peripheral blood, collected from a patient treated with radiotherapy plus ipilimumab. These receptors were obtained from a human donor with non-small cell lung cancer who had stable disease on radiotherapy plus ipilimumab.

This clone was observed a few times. The DNA for the CDR3 is TGTGCCAGCACTCGGACTCCCAGCTACGAGCAGTACTTC. The encoded protein is CASTRTPSYEQYF. The chain employs TRBV7-9 and TRBJ2-7, with a possible D match to TRBD2 (5 bases). The CDR3 loop spans 13 amino acids. The germline V and J ends were trimmed by 7 bases and 3 bases, with 13 bases remaining between them. The germline V gene encodes CDR1 SEHNR and CDR2 FQNEAQ (reference sequence).

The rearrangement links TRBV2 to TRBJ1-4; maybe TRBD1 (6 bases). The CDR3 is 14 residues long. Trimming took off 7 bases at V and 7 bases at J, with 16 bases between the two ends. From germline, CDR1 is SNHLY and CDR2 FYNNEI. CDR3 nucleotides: TGTGCCAGCATGAGGGGGGGAAGTGGTGAAAAACTGTTTTTT. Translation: CASMRGGSGEKLFF. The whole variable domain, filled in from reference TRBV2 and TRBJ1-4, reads EPEVTQTPSHQVTQMGQEVILRCVPISNHLYFYWYRQILGQKVEFLVSFYNNEISEKSEIFDDQFSVERPDGSNFTLKIRSTKLEDSAMYFCASMRGGSGEKLFFGSGTQLSVL.

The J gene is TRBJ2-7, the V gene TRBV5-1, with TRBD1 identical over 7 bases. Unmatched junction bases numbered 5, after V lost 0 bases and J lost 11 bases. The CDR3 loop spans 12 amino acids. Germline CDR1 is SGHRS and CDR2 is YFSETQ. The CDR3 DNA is TGCGCCAGCAGCTTGGACCAGACAGGGAAGTACTTC. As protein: CASSLDQTGKYF.

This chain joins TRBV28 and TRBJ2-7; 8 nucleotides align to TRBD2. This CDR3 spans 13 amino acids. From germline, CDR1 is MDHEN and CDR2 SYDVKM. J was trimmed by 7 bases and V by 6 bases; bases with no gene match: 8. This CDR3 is CASSTGPGGEQYF. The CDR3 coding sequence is TGTGCCAGCAGCACCGGGCCGGGGGGGGAGCAGTACTTC.

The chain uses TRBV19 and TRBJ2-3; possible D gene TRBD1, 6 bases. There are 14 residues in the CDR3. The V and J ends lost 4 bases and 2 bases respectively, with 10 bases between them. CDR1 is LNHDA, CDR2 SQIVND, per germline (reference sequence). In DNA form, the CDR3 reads TGTGCCAGTAGTAGAGGGGGATACACAGATACGCAGTATTTT. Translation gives CASSRGGYTDTQYF.

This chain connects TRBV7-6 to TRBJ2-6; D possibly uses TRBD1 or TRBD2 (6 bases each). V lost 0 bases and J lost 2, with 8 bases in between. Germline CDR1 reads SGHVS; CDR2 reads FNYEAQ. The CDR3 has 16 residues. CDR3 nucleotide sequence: TGTGCCAGCAGCTTAGCGGGGGGCCCTGGGGCCAACGTCCTGACTTTC. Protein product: CASSLAGGPGANVLTF.

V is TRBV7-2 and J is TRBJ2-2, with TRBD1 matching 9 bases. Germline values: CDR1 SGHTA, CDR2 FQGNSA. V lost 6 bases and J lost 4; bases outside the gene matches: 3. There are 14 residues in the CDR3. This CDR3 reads CASSPQGATGELFF. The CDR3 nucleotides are TGTGCCAGCAGTCCACAGGGGGCCACCGGGGAGCTGTTTTTT.

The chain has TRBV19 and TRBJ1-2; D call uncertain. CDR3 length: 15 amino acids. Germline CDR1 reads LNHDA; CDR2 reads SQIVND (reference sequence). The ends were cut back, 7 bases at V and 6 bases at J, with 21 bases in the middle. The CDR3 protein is CASTIGGQILNGYTF. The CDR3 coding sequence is TGTGCCAGTACAATAGGCGGCCAGATCCTTAATGGCTACACCTTC.

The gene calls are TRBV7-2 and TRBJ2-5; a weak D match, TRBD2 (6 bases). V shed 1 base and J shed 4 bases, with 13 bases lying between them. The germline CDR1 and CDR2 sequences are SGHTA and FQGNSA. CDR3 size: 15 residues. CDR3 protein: CASSLEAAEGETQYF. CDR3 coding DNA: TGTGCCAGCAGCTTAGAGGCAGCGGAGGGAGAGACCCAGTACTTC.

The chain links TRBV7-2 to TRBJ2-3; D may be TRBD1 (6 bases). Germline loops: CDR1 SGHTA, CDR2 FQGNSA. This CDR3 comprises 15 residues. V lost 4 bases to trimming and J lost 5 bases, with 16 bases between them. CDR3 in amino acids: CASSSGGGKGDTQYF. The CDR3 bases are TGTGCCAGCAGCTCTGGTGGGGGCAAGGGAGATACGCAGTATTTT.

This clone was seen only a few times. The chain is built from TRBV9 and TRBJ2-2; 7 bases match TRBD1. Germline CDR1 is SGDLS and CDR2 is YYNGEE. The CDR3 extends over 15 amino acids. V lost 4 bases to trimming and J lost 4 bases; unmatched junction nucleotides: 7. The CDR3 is CASSPRTGGTGELFF. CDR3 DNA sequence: TGTGCCAGCAGCCCGCGGACAGGCGGCACCGGGGAGCTGTTTTTT.

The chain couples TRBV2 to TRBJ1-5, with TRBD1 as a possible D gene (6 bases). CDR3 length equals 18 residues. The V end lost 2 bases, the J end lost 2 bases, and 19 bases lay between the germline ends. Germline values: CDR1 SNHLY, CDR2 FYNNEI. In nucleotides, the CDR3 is TGTGCCAGCAGTGAAAACAGGGACCCAAGGGTACGCAATCAGCCCCAGCATTTT. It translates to CASSENRDPRVRNQPQHF.

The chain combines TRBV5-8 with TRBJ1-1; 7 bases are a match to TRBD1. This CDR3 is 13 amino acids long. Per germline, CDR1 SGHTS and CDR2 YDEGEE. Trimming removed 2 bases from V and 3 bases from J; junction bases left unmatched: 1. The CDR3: CASSFDRDTEAFF. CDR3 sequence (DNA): TGTGCCAGCAGCTTTGACAGGGACACTGAAGCTTTCTTT.

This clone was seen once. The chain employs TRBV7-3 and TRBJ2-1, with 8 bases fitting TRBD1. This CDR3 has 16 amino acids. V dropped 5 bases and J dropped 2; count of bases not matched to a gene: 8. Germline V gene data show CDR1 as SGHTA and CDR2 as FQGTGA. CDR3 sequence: CASSLGTGGAYNEQFF. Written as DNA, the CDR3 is TGTGCCAGCAGCCTTGGGACAGGAGGGGCCTACAATGAGCAGTTCTTC.

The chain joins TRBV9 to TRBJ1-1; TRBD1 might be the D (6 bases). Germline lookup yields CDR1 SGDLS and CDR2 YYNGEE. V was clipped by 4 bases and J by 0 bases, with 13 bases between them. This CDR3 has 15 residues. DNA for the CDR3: TGTGCCAGCAGCCAACACGGACAGTTGAACACTGAAGCTTTCTTT. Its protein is CASSQHGQLNTEAFF.

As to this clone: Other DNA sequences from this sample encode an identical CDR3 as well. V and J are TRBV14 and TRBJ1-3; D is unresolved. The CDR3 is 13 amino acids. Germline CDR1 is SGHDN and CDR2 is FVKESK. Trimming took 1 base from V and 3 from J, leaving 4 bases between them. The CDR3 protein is CASSQAIGNTIYF. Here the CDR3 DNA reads TGTGCCAGCAGCCAAGCTATTGGAAACACCATATATTTT.

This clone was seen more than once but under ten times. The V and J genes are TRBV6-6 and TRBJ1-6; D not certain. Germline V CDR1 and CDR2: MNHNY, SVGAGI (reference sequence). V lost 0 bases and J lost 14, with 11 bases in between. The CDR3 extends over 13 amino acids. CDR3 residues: CASSYSPDVTLHF. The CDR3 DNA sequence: TGTGCCAGCAGTTACTCCCCAGACGTCACCCTCCACTTT.

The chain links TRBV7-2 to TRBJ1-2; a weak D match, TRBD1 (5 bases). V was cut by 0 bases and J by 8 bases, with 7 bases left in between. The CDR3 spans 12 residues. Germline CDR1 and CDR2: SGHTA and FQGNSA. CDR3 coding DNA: TGTGCCAGCAGCTTAGCAGGGGAAGGCTACACCTTC. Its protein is CASSLAGEGYTF.

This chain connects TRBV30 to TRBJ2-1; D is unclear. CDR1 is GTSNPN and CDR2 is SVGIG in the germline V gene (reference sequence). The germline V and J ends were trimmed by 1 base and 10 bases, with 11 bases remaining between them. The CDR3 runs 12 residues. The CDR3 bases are TGTGCCTGGAGTGCGAGGAGAAAGGAGCAGTTCTTC. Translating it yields CAWSARRKEQFF.

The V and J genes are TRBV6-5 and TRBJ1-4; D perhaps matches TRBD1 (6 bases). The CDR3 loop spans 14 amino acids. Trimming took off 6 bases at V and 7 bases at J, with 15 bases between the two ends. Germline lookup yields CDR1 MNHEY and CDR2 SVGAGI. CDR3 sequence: CASRTQGLGEKLFF. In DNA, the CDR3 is TGTGCCAGCAGAACACAGGGTTTGGGTGAAAAACTGTTTTTT.

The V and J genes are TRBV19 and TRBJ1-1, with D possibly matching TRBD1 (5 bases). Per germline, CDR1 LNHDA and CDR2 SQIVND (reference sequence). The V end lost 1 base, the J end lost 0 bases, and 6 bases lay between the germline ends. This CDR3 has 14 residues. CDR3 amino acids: CASSIGRVNTEAFF. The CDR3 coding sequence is TGTGCCAGTAGTATAGGCAGGGTGAACACTGAAGCTTTCTTT.

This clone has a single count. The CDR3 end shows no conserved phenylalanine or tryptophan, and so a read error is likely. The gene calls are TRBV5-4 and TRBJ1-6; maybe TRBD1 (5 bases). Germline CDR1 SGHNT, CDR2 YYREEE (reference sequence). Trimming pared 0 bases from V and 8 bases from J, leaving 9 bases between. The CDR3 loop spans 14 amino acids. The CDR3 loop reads CASSLALGDSPLHS. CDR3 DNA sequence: TGTGCCAGCAGCTTGGCGCTAGGGGATTCACCCCTCCACTCT.

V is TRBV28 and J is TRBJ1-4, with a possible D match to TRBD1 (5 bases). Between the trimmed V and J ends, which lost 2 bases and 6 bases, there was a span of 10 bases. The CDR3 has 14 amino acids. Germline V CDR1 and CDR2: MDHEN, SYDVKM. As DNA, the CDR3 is TGTGCCAGCAGTTTAGGGGGGGTGGATGAAAAACTGTTTTTT. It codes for CASSLGGVDEKLFF.

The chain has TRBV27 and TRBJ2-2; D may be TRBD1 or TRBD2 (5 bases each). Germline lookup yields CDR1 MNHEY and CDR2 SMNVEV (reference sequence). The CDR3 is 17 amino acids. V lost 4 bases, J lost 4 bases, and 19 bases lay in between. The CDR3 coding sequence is TGTGCCAGCAGTTATAGGGGTGGGAGCTCGGTCACCGGGGAGCTGTTTTTT. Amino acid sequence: CASSYRGGSSVTGELFF.

The CDR3 DNA reads as TGTGCCAGCAGCCGGGTCGTACTAGCGGGATCTAGCACAGATACGCAGTATTTT. It is translated as CASSRVVLAGSSTDTQYF. The rearrangement uses TRBV5-8 and TRBJ2-3; TRBD2 agrees at 10 bases. Looked up from germline, CDR1 is SGHTS and CDR2 is YDEGEE. This CDR3 is built from 18 residues. J gave up 0 bases and V 4 bases, and 11 bases lay outside the gene matches.

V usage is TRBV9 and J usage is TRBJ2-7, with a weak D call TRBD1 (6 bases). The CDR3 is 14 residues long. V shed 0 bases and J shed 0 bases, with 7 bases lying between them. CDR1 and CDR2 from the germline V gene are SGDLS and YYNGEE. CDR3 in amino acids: CASSVGTVSYEQYF. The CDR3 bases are TGTGCCAGCAGCGTAGGGACAGTCTCCTACGAGCAGTACTTC.

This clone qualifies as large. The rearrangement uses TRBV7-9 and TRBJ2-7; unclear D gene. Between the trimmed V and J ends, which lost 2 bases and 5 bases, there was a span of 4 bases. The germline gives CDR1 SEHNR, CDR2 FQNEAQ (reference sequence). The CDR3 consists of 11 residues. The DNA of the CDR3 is TGTGCCAGCAGCTTAACAGACGAGCAGTACTTC. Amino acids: CASSLTDEQYF.

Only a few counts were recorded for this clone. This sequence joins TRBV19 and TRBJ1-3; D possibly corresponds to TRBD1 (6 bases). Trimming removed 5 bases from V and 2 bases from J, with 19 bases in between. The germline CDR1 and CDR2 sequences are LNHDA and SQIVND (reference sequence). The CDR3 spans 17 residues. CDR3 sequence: CASSPGRGKLTGNTIYF. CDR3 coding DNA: TGTGCCAGTAGTCCGGGAAGGGGGAAGTTGACTGGAAACACCATATATTTT. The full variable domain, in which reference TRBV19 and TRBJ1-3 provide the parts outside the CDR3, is DGGITQSPKYLFRKEGQNVTLSCEQNLNHDAMYWYRQDPGQGLRLIYYSQIVNDFQKGDIAEGYSVSREKKESFPLTVTSAQKNPTAFYLCASSPGRGKLTGNTIYFGEGSWLTVV.

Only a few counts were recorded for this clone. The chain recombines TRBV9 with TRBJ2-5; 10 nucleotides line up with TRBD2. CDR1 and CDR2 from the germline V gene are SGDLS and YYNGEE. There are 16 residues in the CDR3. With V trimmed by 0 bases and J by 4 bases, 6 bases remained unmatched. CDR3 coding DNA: TGTGCCAGCAGCGTAGGAAGCAGCGGGGGGGGAGAGACCCAGTACTTC. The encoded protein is CASSVGSSGGGETQYF.